This is a list of T cell receptor beta chains from one sample in a study of cytomegalovirus exposure and HLA in healthy donors. The repertoire was sequenced with immunoSEQ multiplex PCR; TCRdb's copy has only in-frame clones and lacks some. Found here are some 90,000 clones, roughly 80% of them singletons; the top ten hold about 9.4%. Sequencing was done on a sample of PBMCs. These receptors came from a human donor in good health. Each CDR3 is given with its conserved first and last residue. Fields, in order: V gene, J gene, D gene, clone size, CDR3 DNA, CDR3 protein. D genes are given only for firm matches. Clone size is given for some rows only: seen once, a few or many times, or a class if the clone is expanded.

>TRBV2|TRBJ2-7|-|-
TGTGCCAGCATACTGGAGAAGGCAGACGAGCAGTACTTC
CASILEKADEQYF
>TRBV5-1|TRBJ2-5|TRBD2|once
TGCGCCAGCAGCTTGGAGGGACTAGCGGGGGATCGAGAGACCCAGTACTTC
CASSLEGLAGDRETQYF
>TRBV29-1|TRBJ2-4|TRBD1|-
TGCAGCGGGACAGGCTGGGGGGCCAAAAACATTCAGTACTTC
CSGTGWGAKNIQYF
>TRBV6-5|TRBJ1-2|TRBD1|-
TGTGCCAGCAGTGGACAGGGCCTATATGGCTACACCTTC
CASSGQGLYGYTF
>TRBV28|TRBJ2-7|TRBD2|-
TGTGCCAGCACCCCACCTCCATTAGCGGGAGGCTACGAGCAGTACTTC
CASTPPPLAGGYEQYF
>TRBV7-8|TRBJ1-4|-|-
TGTGCCAGCAGCTTAGACGGGGGGCGCGAAAAACTGTTTTTT
CASSLDGGREKLFF
>TRBV14|TRBJ2-7|-|-
TGTGCCAGCAGCCAAGTTGACAGATCCTACGAGCAGTACTTC
CASSQVDRSYEQYF
>TRBV4-3|TRBJ2-2|-|once
TGCGCCAGCAGCCGTGTCGGCGGGGAGCTGTTTTTT
CASSRVGGELFF
>TRBV9|TRBJ1-1|-|once
TGTGCCAGCAGCTCCAGACACGATGAAGCTTTCTTT
CASSSRHDEAFF
>TRBV5-4|TRBJ1-2|-|once
TGTGCCAGCAGCTCCGGGTATGGCTACACCTTC
CASSSGYGYTF
>TRBV5-1|TRBJ2-5|-|-
TGCGCCAGCAGCATTGAGGATGCAGAGACCCAGTACTTC
CASSIEDAETQYF
>TRBV5-1|TRBJ2-3|-|-
TGCGCCAGCAGATGGGCAAGGCCTAGCACAGATACGCAGTATTTT
CASRWARPSTDTQYF
>TRBV30|TRBJ1-2|TRBD1|once
TGTGCCTGGAGTGGACAGGGTATAGGCTATGGCTACACCTTC
CAWSGQGIGYGYTF
>TRBV18|TRBJ1-2|-|-
TGTGCCAGCTCAAGGGACACCGTAAACTATGGCTACACCTTC
CASSRDTVNYGYTF
>TRBV7-3|TRBJ2-3|TRBD2|-
TGTGCCAGCAGCTTGATCCCGGGACTAGCGGGCCCCGGCACAGATACGCAGTATTTT
CASSLIPGLAGPGTDTQYF
>TRBV5-1|TRBJ2-1|TRBD2|-
TGCGCCAGCAGCTTGGCGGGGACTAGCGGGTCCTATGAGCAGTTCTTC
CASSLAGTSGSYEQFF
>TRBV28|TRBJ2-6|TRBD1|-
TGTGCCACCGAACAGGGGGCTCGCTCTGGGGCCAACGTCCTGACTTTC
CATEQGARSGANVLTF
>TRBV6-6|TRBJ2-7|-|once
TGTGCCAGCAGCGCCATAGGACAGAACCTAGCCTACGAGCAGTACTTC
CASSAIGQNLAYEQYF
>TRBV29-1|TRBJ1-2|TRBD1|once
TGCAGCGCCTGGGACAGGGGTGGAGGCTACACCTTC
CSAWDRGGGYTF
>TRBV5-1|TRBJ2-7|-|few
TGCGCCAGCAGTTCGCAGGGCAACGAGCAGTACTTC
CASSSQGNEQYF
>TRBV7-2|TRBJ2-1|-|once
TGTGCCAGCAGCTTAAGGAGCGCGAGCTCCTACAATGAGCAGTTCTTC
CASSLRSASSYNEQFF
>TRBV5-4|TRBJ2-7|TRBD2|once
TGTGCCAGCAGCTCCTCCGGGACTAGGAGTTCCTACGAGCAGTACTTC
CASSSSGTRSSYEQYF
>TRBV15|TRBJ2-1|TRBD1|-
TGTGCCACCAGCAGGGCCGGGACAGGGAACAATGAGCAGTTCTTC
CATSRAGTGNNEQFF
>TRBV2|TRBJ2-2|TRBD2|-
TGTGCCAGCAGCGGGACTAGCGGGGCGGACACCGGGGAGCTGTTTTTT
CASSGTSGADTGELFF
>TRBV5-4|TRBJ2-6|-|few
TGTGCCAGCAGCCCGGCGGGGAGCTCTGGGGCCAACGTCCTGACTTTC
CASSPAGSSGANVLTF
>TRBV11-3|TRBJ2-2|-|-
TGTGCCAGCAGTAGTAGGGGCCTCACCTTCACCGGGGAGCTGTTTTTT
CASSSRGLTFTGELFF
>TRBV2|TRBJ2-7|TRBD1|-
TGTGCCAGCAGTGGGACAGGGTCCTACGAGCAGTACTTC
CASSGTGSYEQYF
>TRBV29-1|TRBJ2-5|-|-
TGCAGCGTTGTTGGGGCCCCAGAGACCCAGTACTTC
CSVVGAPETQYF
>TRBV28|TRBJ1-3|TRBD1|once
TGTGCCAGCACGACAGGGCGTCTCTCTGGAAACACCATATATTTT
CASTTGRLSGNTIYF
>TRBV19|TRBJ1-1|TRBD1|-
TGTGCCAGTAAGCGGGACAGGCACATGAACACTGAAGCTTTCTTT
CASKRDRHMNTEAFF
>TRBV23-1|TRBJ2-7|TRBD1|-
TGCGCCAGCAGTCAACCGCGACTACAGGGGGAGAAGTCCTACGAGCAGTACTTC
CASSQPRLQGEKSYEQYF
>TRBV7-9|TRBJ1-4|-|-
TGTGCCAGCAGTTATGCCCCATACAGAACTAATGAAAAACTGTTTTTT
CASSYAPYRTNEKLFF
>TRBV11-1|TRBJ2-5|TRBD2|-
TGTGCCAGCAGCCCGGGGACTAGCGGGGGGGCAGAGGAGACCCAGTACTTC
CASSPGTSGGAEETQYF
>TRBV7-8|TRBJ2-7|TRBD1|few
TGTGCCAGCAGCCCGGGACAGGGAAAGGCGTACGAGCAGTACTTC
CASSPGQGKAYEQYF
>TRBV4-1|TRBJ1-2|-|once
TGCGCCAGCAGCCAACCTTTAGGAGGGCGACCTTATGGCTACACCTTC
CASSQPLGGRPYGYTF
>TRBV7-2|TRBJ1-5|-|-
TGTGCCAGCAGCTCCCGGACAGAATCGCCCCAGCATTTT
CASSSRTESPQHF
>TRBV29-1|TRBJ1-2|TRBD1|-
TGCAGCGCAATCCGGGACAGTAGCTATGGCTACACCTTC
CSAIRDSSYGYTF
>TRBV6-1|TRBJ1-5|TRBD1|-
TGTGCCACCAAACAGGGGATTAATCAGCCCCAGCATTTT
CATKQGINQPQHF
>TRBV2|TRBJ2-5|-|few
TGTGCCAGCACCGTAGTTCAAAAGAGGGCCCAGTACTTC
CASTVVQKRAQYF
>TRBV7-2|TRBJ2-6|-|-
TGTGCCAGCAGCTTAGCTCCGGGGGCCAACGTCCTGACTTTC
CASSLAPGANVLTF
>TRBV6-1|TRBJ2-6|-|few
TGTGCCAGCAGTGAAACAGCCTCTGGGGCCAACGTCCTGACTTTC
CASSETASGANVLTF
>TRBV6-1|TRBJ2-3|TRBD1|few
TGTGCCAGCAGTGAATTCGGGGACAGAACAGATACGCAGTATTTT
CASSEFGDRTDTQYF
>TRBV4-3|TRBJ2-1|TRBD2|few
TGCGCCAGCAGCCAATTGCTAGCGGACAATGAGCAGTTCTTC
CASSQLLADNEQFF
>TRBV15|TRBJ2-7|TRBD1|once
TGTGCCACCAGCAGAGATTGGGGGACAGGGGTCTACGAGCAGTACTTC
CATSRDWGTGVYEQYF
>TRBV28|TRBJ2-7|TRBD2|-
TGTGCCAGCAGTTTACGGGGGGGACAATCCTACGAGCAGTACTTC
CASSLRGGQSYEQYF
>TRBV30|TRBJ2-2|-|-
TGTGCCTGGAGTGTACAGGCGACCACGGGGGCCGGGGAGCTGTTTTTT
CAWSVQATTGAGELFF
>TRBV14|TRBJ2-3|-|few
TGTGCCAGCAGCCCGACCGGACAGATCACAGATACGCAGTATTTT
CASSPTGQITDTQYF